These T cell receptor beta chains were read from a single sample in a study of CD8+ T cells in alopecia areata. The protocol was immunoSEQ multiplex PCR, while the TCRdb copy is restricted to in-frame clones and leaves out a portion. Here the sample spans 110,000 to 150,000 clones, less than 65% being singletons. Sequenced input: CD8+ T cells sorted from blood. These receptors were taken from a human donor in good health. Each CDR3 is given with its conserved first and last residue. A D gene is named only where the DNA matches it firmly. The listing skips clone size in some rows; elsewhere it reads once, few, many or a size class.

d_call,j_call,clone_size,v_call,cdr3_aa,cdr3_nt
TRBD1,TRBJ1-5,once,TRBV29-1,CSVEDRGKSQHF,TGCAGCGTGGAGGACAGGGGCAAATCCCAGCATTTT
-,TRBJ2-5,-,TRBV7-2,CASSLWRGESETQYF,TGTGCCAGCAGCTTATGGCGGGGCGAGAGTGAGACCCAGTACTTC
TRBD1,TRBJ2-7,few,TRBV29-1,CSVGTGSYEQYF,TGCAGCGTTGGGACAGGTAGCTACGAGCAGTACTTC
-,TRBJ2-7,-,TRBV7-9,CASSLSEPREQYF,TGTGCCAGCAGCCTCAGCGAGCCTCGCGAGCAGTACTTC
-,TRBJ1-5,-,TRBV7-9,CASSFVDRWEQPQHF,TGTGCCAGCAGCTTCGTCGACAGGTGGGAGCAGCCCCAGCATTTT
TRBD2,TRBJ2-7,-,TRBV27,CASSFGSGSHEQYF,TGTGCCAGCAGTTTCGGTAGCGGGTCCCACGAGCAGTACTTC
TRBD1,TRBJ1-2,-,TRBV9,CASRTGFGYTF,TGTGCCAGCAGGACAGGGTTTGGCTACACCTTC
-,TRBJ1-2,once,TRBV29-1,CSVKDRSLGYTF,TGCAGCGTTAAAGACAGGTCCCTTGGCTACACCTTC
TRBD1,TRBJ1-4,-,TRBV7-9,CASSLKSRDSEKLFF,TGTGCCAGCAGCTTAAAGTCCCGGGACAGCGAAAAACTGTTTTTT
-,TRBJ2-5,-,TRBV5-1,CASSLLPGHQETQYF,TGCGCCAGCAGCTTGCTGCCGGGACACCAAGAGACCCAGTACTTC
-,TRBJ2-2,-,TRBV28,CASSPWGRGGTGELFF,TGTGCCAGCAGTCCCTGGGGCAGGGGCGGGACCGGGGAGCTGTTTTTT
TRBD2,TRBJ2-7,many,TRBV5-5,CASSSSDSSGRRQQYF,TGTGCCAGCAGCTCGTCCGATAGTAGCGGGAGAAGGCAGCAGTACTTC
-,TRBJ2-3,-,TRBV27,CASRFWTTKSDTQYF,TGTGCCAGCAGGTTTTGGACTACCAAGTCAGATACGCAGTATTTT
-,TRBJ2-1,few,TRBV25-1,CASSSFGDGGEQFF,TGTGCCAGCAGCTCATTCGGAGATGGAGGTGAGCAGTTCTTC
-,TRBJ2-7,-,TRBV4-1,CASSQVSDYEQYF,TGCGCCAGCAGCCAAGTTTCTGACTACGAGCAGTACTTC
-,TRBJ2-3,-,TRBV29-1,CSVDSRGLFTDTQYF,TGCAGCGTTGATAGTCGGGGGCTATTCACAGATACGCAGTATTTT
-,TRBJ1-2,-,TRBV20-1,CSASTLYGYTF,TGCAGTGCTAGCACCCTATATGGCTACACCTTC
-,TRBJ1-4,-,TRBV15,CATSRVIGTNEKLFF,TGTGCCACCAGCAGAGTTATCGGGACTAATGAAAAACTGTTTTTT
TRBD2,TRBJ2-3,-,TRBV7-8,CASSLASGLAGGPSTDTQYF,TGTGCCAGCAGCTTAGCGAGTGGACTAGCGGGAGGGCCGAGCACAGATACGCAGTATTTT
-,TRBJ2-7,-,TRBV5-1,CASRTGPGSYPYF,TGCGCCAGCAGAACAGGACCAGGGTCCTACCCGTACTTC
-,TRBJ2-1,-,TRBV5-6,CASSSSGNEQFF,TGTGCCAGCAGCTCGAGCGGGAATGAGCAGTTCTTC
-,TRBJ1-6,-,TRBV30,CAWTSSYNSPLHF,TGTGCCTGGACTAGCTCCTATAATTCACCCCTCCACTTT
-,TRBJ2-5,few,TRBV7-2,CASSPQGGDETQYF,TGTGCCAGCAGCCCACAGGGTGGGGATGAGACCCAGTACTTC
-,TRBJ1-2,-,TRBV29-1,CSVEGREDGYTF,TGCAGCGTTGAAGGCCGTGAAGATGGCTACACCTTC
-,TRBJ2-3,-,TRBV4-1,CASSQGEGTDTQYF,TGCGCCAGCAGCCAAGGCGAGGGCACAGATACGCAGTATTTT
-,TRBJ2-5,-,TRBV5-6,CASSAGTLQETQYF,TGTGCCAGCAGCGCCGGGACCCTACAAGAGACCCAGTACTTC
TRBD1,TRBJ1-2,-,TRBV5-1,CASSLTGSWNYGYTF,TGCGCCAGCAGTCTGACAGGGTCTTGGAACTATGGCTACACCTTC
-,TRBJ2-5,-,TRBV29-1,CSVETPPSLTQYF,TGCAGCGTTGAAACGCCTCCATCCTTGACCCAGTACTTC
TRBD1,TRBJ2-7,-,TRBV5-1,CASSFYTGGGEQYF,TGCGCCAGCAGCTTTTATACAGGGGGCGGCGAGCAGTACTTC
TRBD1,TRBJ2-5,-,TRBV29-1,CSVEVARGPETQYF,TGCAGCGTTGAAGTAGCGAGGGGGCCGGAGACCCAGTACTTC
-,TRBJ2-2,-,TRBV6-1,CASGRWGPGELFF,TGTGCCAGCGGGAGGTGGGGGCCCGGGGAGCTGTTTTTT
-,TRBJ2-1,-,TRBV9,CASSVADSNNEQFF,TGTGCCAGCAGCGTAGCTGATAGCAACAATGAGCAGTTCTTC
-,TRBJ1-2,-,TRBV29-1,CSADYGYTF,TGCAGCGCGGACTATGGCTACACCTTC
-,TRBJ2-2,-,TRBV7-9,CASSLGDRSPGELFF,TGTGCCAGCAGCTTAGGGGACCGTTCGCCGGGGGAGCTGTTTTTT
TRBD2,TRBJ2-2,-,TRBV2,CASSEIGLAGGRTGELFF,TGTGCCAGCAGTGAAATAGGACTAGCGGGAGGTCGCACCGGGGAGCTGTTTTTT
-,TRBJ1-2,-,TRBV12-5,CASGLSGARGYTF,TGTGCTAGTGGTTTATCGGGGGCCCGTGGCTACACCTTC
TRBD1,TRBJ1-5,few,TRBV2,CASKTGQGWNQPQHF,TGTGCCAGCAAGACCGGACAGGGCTGGAATCAGCCCCAGCATTTT
-,TRBJ2-2,-,TRBV29-1,CSVESDQGGFGELFF,TGCAGCGTTGAATCTGATCAGGGTGGCTTCGGGGAGCTGTTTTTT
-,TRBJ2-5,-,TRBV10-3,CAISESGGQETQYF,TGTGCCATCAGTGAGTCGGGGGGCCAAGAGACCCAGTACTTC
-,TRBJ2-7,-,TRBV19,CASSISLASYEQYF,TGTGCCAGTAGTATTAGTCTCGCCTCCTACGAGCAGTACTTC
-,TRBJ1-1,-,TRBV29-1,CSVEDRQIEAFF,TGCAGCGTTGAAGATCGGCAGATTGAAGCTTTCTTT
-,TRBJ2-5,-,TRBV11-2,CASSPERPGETQYF,TGTGCCAGCAGCCCCGAGCGACCCGGGGAGACCCAGTACTTC
-,TRBJ1-1,once,TRBV4-1,CASSQDPMREAEAFF,TGCGCCAGCAGCCAAGATCCCATGAGGGAGGCTGAAGCTTTCTTT
TRBD2,TRBJ2-5,few,TRBV19,CASRSQREADQETQYF,TGTGCCAGTCGCTCGCAGCGGGAGGCAGACCAAGAGACCCAGTACTTC
-,TRBJ2-7,-,TRBV5-4,CASSLVQGAPYEQYF,TGTGCCAGCAGCTTGGTCCAGGGCGCCCCATACGAGCAGTACTTC
TRBD1,TRBJ1-1,-,TRBV30,CAPGQGATEAFF,TGTGCTCCGGGACAGGGTGCTACTGAAGCTTTCTTT
-,TRBJ1-1,-,TRBV30,CAWSPRQDEAFF,TGTGCCTGGAGTCCCCGACAGGATGAAGCTTTCTTT
-,TRBJ2-7,-,TRBV29-1,CSVKDTTSYEQYF,TGCAGCGTTAAAGACACCACCTCCTACGAGCAGTACTTC
-,TRBJ2-3,-,TRBV5-6,CASSLLTDTQYF,TGTGCCAGCAGCTTACTAACAGATACGCAGTATTTT
TRBD1,TRBJ1-2,-,TRBV13,CASSPGGYGYTF,TGTGCCAGCAGCCCAGGGGGGTATGGCTACACCTTC
TRBD1,TRBJ2-7,-,TRBV27,CASSESSDRYNYEQYF,TGTGCCAGCAGTGAATCTTCGGACAGGTACAACTACGAGCAGTACTTC
-,TRBJ2-1,-,TRBV20-1,CSARDLGEQFF,TGCAGTGCTAGAGATTTGGGTGAGCAGTTCTTC
-,TRBJ2-5,-,TRBV28,CASSQPGQQETQYF,TGTGCCAGCAGCCAACCGGGACAACAAGAGACCCAGTACTTC
-,TRBJ1-1,-,TRBV4-1,CASSQVGNTEAFF,TGCGCCAGCAGCCAAGTTGGGAACACTGAAGCTTTCTTT
-,TRBJ2-5,-,TRBV5-4,CASSGELETQYF,TGTGCCAGCAGCGGGGAACTAGAGACCCAGTACTTC
TRBD1,TRBJ2-2,-,TRBV6-5,CASSLQGGTGELFF,TGTGCCAGCAGCCTACAGGGGGGCACCGGGGAGCTGTTTTTT
TRBD2,TRBJ2-7,-,TRBV30,CAWSVPSGTYEQYF,TGTGCCTGGAGTGTGCCTAGCGGGACCTACGAGCAGTACTTC
TRBD2,TRBJ2-1,-,TRBV27,CASRRAGDNEQFF,TGTGCCAGCAGAAGGGCGGGGGACAATGAGCAGTTCTTC